This T cell receptor beta chain is from a study of monozygotic twins with inflammatory bowel disease. General study results and limits: IBD patients, compared with healthy twins, shared fewer clonotypes with others (especially with disease activity). Healthy co-twins exceeded IBD patients in TCRbeta diversity as measured by inverse Simpson.

CDR1 is SGHVS and CDR2 is FQNEAQ in the germline V gene. The CDR3 runs 14 residues. Regarding this clonotype: As yet, its antigen is unknown.

TCRdb reanalyzed the 5' RACE reads, giving one entry per CDR3 protein sequence and no DNA. The listing contains fewer than 550,000 distinct CDR3 sequences. The source is a human donor with ulcerative colitis or Crohn's disease, or a healthy co-twin of an affected twin (not recorded which). This chain links TRBV7-8 with TRBJ2-7; TCRdb's D gene call, TRBD1, goes unchecked for lack of DNA. The sample taken for sequencing was blood. This CDR3 reads CASSTGDRSYEQYF.